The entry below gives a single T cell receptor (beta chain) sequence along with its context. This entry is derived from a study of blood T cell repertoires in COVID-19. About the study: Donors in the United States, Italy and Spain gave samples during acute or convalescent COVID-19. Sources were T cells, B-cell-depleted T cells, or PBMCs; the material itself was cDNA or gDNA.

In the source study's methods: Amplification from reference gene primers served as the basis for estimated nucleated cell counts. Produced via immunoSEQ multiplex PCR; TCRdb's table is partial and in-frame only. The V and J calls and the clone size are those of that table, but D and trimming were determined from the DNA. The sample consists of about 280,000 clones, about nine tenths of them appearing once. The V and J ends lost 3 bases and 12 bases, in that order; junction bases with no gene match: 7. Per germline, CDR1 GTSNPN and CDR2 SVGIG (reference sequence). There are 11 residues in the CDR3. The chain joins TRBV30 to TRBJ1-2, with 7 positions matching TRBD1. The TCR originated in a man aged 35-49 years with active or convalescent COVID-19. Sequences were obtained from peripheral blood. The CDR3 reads CAWSIDREHTF. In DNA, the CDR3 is TGTGCCTGGAGCATTGACAGGGAACACACCTTC.